One and the same sample provided the 8 T cell receptor beta chains below, sequenced in a study of blood T cells in healthy people across ages. A sample-barcoded 5' primer and a J-beta primer mix were used in a second PCR of about 7 to 12 cycles. TCRdb ran MiXCR on the 5' RACE reads and lists one entry per CDR3 protein. The table has about 730,000 distinct CDR3 sequences, roughly 44% seen once. Sample: blood. The receptor source for this set is a woman aged 55-69 years in good health.

The chain combines TRBV20-1 with TRBJ2-7; 8 bases align to TRBD1. Per the germline V gene, CDR1 is DFQATT and CDR2 is SNEGSKA (reference sequence). CDR3 length: 15 residues. The V gene end was trimmed by 0 bases and the J gene end by 5 bases; junction bases not matched to a gene: 9. The CDR3 DNA reads TGCAGTGCTAGAGATCGGACAGGGCTCTCAGACGAGCAGTACTTC. This gives the protein CSARDRTGLSDEQYF.

V gene TRBV20-1 combines with J gene TRBJ2-1, with 8 positions matching TRBD2. The CDR3 length is 13 residues. The V segment lost 4 bases and the J segment 8 bases; nucleotides outside the gene matches: 7. Germline CDR1 reads DFQATT; CDR2 reads SNEGSKA (reference sequence). The CDR3 coding sequence is TGCAGTGCTAACGGACTAGCAGGTTATGAGCAGTTCTTC. This sequence encodes CSANGLAGYEQFF.

This clonotype was counted only a few times. The J gene is TRBJ2-7, the V gene TRBV7-9, with D perhaps assigned TRBD1 or TRBD2 (5 bases each). Germline CDR1 SEHNR, CDR2 FQNEAQ (reference sequence). Trimming cost V 3 bases and J 1 base, with 19 bases left between them. The CDR3 extends over 17 amino acids. CDR3 region: CASSFLPGRGSSYEQYF. CDR3 sequence (DNA): TGTGCCAGCAGCTTCCTCCCGGGACGAGGGAGTTCCTACGAGCAGTACTTC.

The rearrangement joins TRBV20-1 to TRBJ1-5, with 9 positions matching TRBD1. The CDR3 consists of 15 residues. The V segment lost 5 bases and the J segment 2 bases; nucleotides outside the gene matches: 7. Looked up from germline, CDR1 is DFQATT and CDR2 is SNEGSKA (reference sequence). CDR3 sequence reads: CSAPPRTGGNQPQHF. The DNA for the CDR3 is TGCAGTGCTCCCCCTAGGACAGGGGGCAATCAGCCCCAGCATTTT.

A word on this clonotype: A read error may account for a junction end that differs from germline. The chain couples TRBV6-1 to TRBJ1-5, with a weak D call TRBD1 (5 bases). Germline V lookup: CDR1 MNHNS, CDR2 SASEGT. This CDR3 contains 15 residues. This CDR3 reads CAGSEDGAWGQPQHF. Here the CDR3 DNA reads TGTGCCGGCAGTGAGGATGGGGCCTGGGGGCAGCCCCAGCATTTT.

As concerns this clonotype: Because the CDR3 is missing its conserved closing phenylalanine or tryptophan, this is likely a read error. V and J are TRBV3-1 and TRBJ1-2; D is ambiguous. The CDR3 runs to 15 residues. The V end lost 1 base, the J end lost 4 bases, and 13 bases lay between the germline ends. Germline loops: CDR1 LGHDT, CDR2 YNNKEL (reference sequence). In DNA, the CDR3 is TGTGCCAGCAGCCAAGCCCTTTACCCCTCCTATGGCTACACCTCC. Amino acids: CASSQALYPSYGYTS.

The rearrangement joins TRBV29-1 to TRBJ1-3; TRBD1 might be the D (6 bases). The germline CDR1 and CDR2 sequences are SQVTM and ANQGSEA. CDR3 length: 14 residues. V lost 0 bases, J lost 0 bases, and 6 bases lay in between. The CDR3 coding sequence is TGCAGCGTTGAAGACAGGGGCTCTGGAAACACCATATATTTT. Protein product: CSVEDRGSGNTIYF.

With regard to this clonotype: A much larger clone differs by one base, so this may be a read error. V gene TRBV20-1 combines with J gene TRBJ2-7, with TRBD2 identical over 9 bases. The CDR3 is made up of 15 amino acids. Germline V gene sequence: CDR1 DFQATT, CDR2 SNEGSKA (reference sequence). V gave up 3 bases and J gave up 7 bases; unmatched junction bases: 13. The CDR3 is CSASRLADVYNEQYF. CDR3 nucleotides: TGCAGTGCTAGCAGACTAGCGGACGTATACAATGAGCAGTACTTC.